Shown below are 24 T cell receptor beta chains from a single sample sequenced in a study of T cells after yellow fever vaccination. TCRdb called the 5' RACE reads again in MiXCR, with one record for every CDR3 protein. This table has 60,000 to 95,000 distinct CDR3 sequences, around 7% appearing once. This specimen was CD8+ T cells sorted from PBMCs, taken approximately 11 days after the first yellow fever vaccination. Receptors were obtained from a man aged 18 to 29 who received the YFV17D yellow fever vaccine.

This clonotype was detected only a few times. This chain uses TRBV7-2 with TRBJ2-1, with D hard to call. Germline lookup yields CDR1 SGHTA and CDR2 FQGNSA. The CDR3 is made up of 13 amino acids. Trimming took off 3 bases at V and 2 bases at J, with 5 bases between the two ends. The CDR3 bases are TGTGCCAGCAGCTTTTTTCCCTACAATGAGCAGTTCTTC. Protein product: CASSFFPYNEQFF.

This clonotype occurred many times. The V and J genes are TRBV27 and TRBJ2-7; D gene uncertain. Trimming took off 6 bases at V and 6 bases at J, with 15 bases between the two ends. CDR1 and CDR2 (germline): MNHEY, SMNVEV (reference sequence). The length of the CDR3 is 13 residues. CDR3 residues: CASSRLGNSEQYF. CDR3 DNA: TGTGCCAGCAGCCGCCTAGGGAACTCCGAGCAGTACTTC.

This clonotype has a count of ten or more. V and J are TRBV7-6 and TRBJ2-3; perhaps TRBD1 as D (6 bases). This CDR3 comprises 15 residues. V was trimmed by 1 base and J by 0 bases, leaving 8 bases between them. Germline CDR1 reads SGHVS; CDR2 reads FNYEAQ. CDR3 sequence: CASSLGGRSTDTQYF. CDR3 DNA sequence: TGTGCCAGCAGCTTAGGGGGGCGGAGCACAGATACGCAGTATTTT.

This clonotype was found a few times. J is TRBJ2-1 and V is TRBV5-1; tentatively, D is TRBD1 (6 bases). The germline V gene has CDR1 SGHRS and CDR2 YFSETQ. Between the trimmed V and J ends, which lost 3 bases and 8 bases, there was a span of 15 bases. This CDR3 comprises 14 residues. This CDR3 reads CASSWRRTVDEQFF. The DNA for the CDR3 is TGCGCCAGCAGCTGGAGGAGGACAGTCGATGAGCAGTTCTTC.

This clonotype was seen many times. V and J are TRBV6-5 and TRBJ2-5; maybe TRBD2 (6 bases). Trimming stripped 3 bases from V and 7 bases from J, with 12 bases between. The CDR3 extends over 13 amino acids. CDR1 is MNHEY and CDR2 is SVGAGI in the germline V gene. This CDR3 reads CASSYRGSGTQYF. The CDR3 bases are TGTGCCAGCAGTTATAGGGGTAGCGGGACCCAGTACTTC.

This clonotype showed up many times. The CDR3 sequence is CASSLNGETQYF. In DNA form, the CDR3 reads TGTGCCAGCAGCTTAAATGGAGAGACCCAGTACTTC. V and J are TRBV11-1 and TRBJ2-5; D gene unclear. The germline gives CDR1 SGHAT, CDR2 FQDESV (reference sequence). CDR3 length: 12 residues. Trimming cost V 2 bases and J 4 bases, with 5 bases left between them.

Concerning this clonotype itself: A much more abundant neighbour one base away suggests this may be a read error. This chain uses TRBV29-1 with TRBJ1-1; D is undetermined. The CDR3 runs to 12 residues. Trimming took 6 bases from V and 1 from J, leaving 9 bases between them. CDR1 and CDR2 from the germline V gene are SQVTM and ANQGSEA. CDR3 coding DNA: TGCAGCGTCCGACCCACGAACACTGAAGCTTTCTTT. Translation: CSVRPTNTEAFF. Full variable domain (rest looked up from reference TRBV29-1 and TRBJ1-1): SAVISQKPSRDICQRGTSLTIQCQVDSQVTMMFWYRQQPGQSLTLIATANQGSEATYESGFVIDKFPISRPNLTFSTLTVSNMSPEDSSIYLCSVRPTNTEAFFGQGTRLTVV.

This chain joins TRBV12-3 or TRBV12-4 and TRBJ2-7, with 7 positions matching TRBD1. The CDR3 extends over 14 amino acids. With 6 bases clipped from V and 4 bases from J, the junction kept 9 bases outside the gene matches. The CDR3 nucleotides read TGTGCCAGCAGCGAAAGACAGGGTCCGTACGAGCAGTACTTC. Translated: CASSERQGPYEQYF.

This clonotype has at least ten counts. V and J are TRBV11-2 and TRBJ2-3, with D possibly TRBD2 on 6 matching bases. The V end lost 4 bases, the J end lost 5 bases, and 16 bases lay between the germline ends. The CDR3 consists of 15 residues. CDR1 SGHAT and CDR2 FQNNGV come from the germline V gene. Here the CDR3 reads CASSSSGGAGDTQYF. In DNA form, the CDR3 reads TGTGCCAGCAGCTCTTCCGGCGGGGCTGGAGATACGCAGTATTTT.

The sample holds many counts of this clonotype. The chain combines TRBV20-1 with TRBJ1-2; D is unclear. V was trimmed by 6 bases and J by 8 bases, leaving 13 bases between them. Germline CDR1 is DFQATT and CDR2 is SNEGSKA (reference sequence). This CDR3 region has 11 residues. The CDR3 region is CSATVPGGYTF. The CDR3, as DNA: TGCAGTGCCACAGTCCCTGGGGGCTACACCTTC.

This clonotype has only a few counts. The genes are TRBV5-4 and TRBJ2-7; no firm D call. Per the germline V gene, CDR1 is SGHNT and CDR2 is YYREEE (reference sequence). Trimming took off 7 bases at V and 5 bases at J, with 13 bases between the two ends. The CDR3 totals 12 residues. The CDR3 is CASGEVTNEQYF. DNA of the CDR3: TGTGCCAGCGGAGAGGTTACTAACGAGCAGTACTTC.

This clonotype has ten or more counts. The gene calls are TRBV7-9 and TRBJ1-1; D is undetermined. The CDR3 is 14 amino acids. CDR1 and CDR2 from the germline V gene are SEHNR and FQNEAQ (reference sequence). Trimming cost V 5 bases and J 1 base, with 11 bases left between them. CDR3 bases: TGTGCCAGCAGCCCGCGAACGGGGAACACTGAAGCTTTCTTT. This translates into CASSPRTGNTEAFF.

The chain combines TRBV27 with TRBJ2-3; 13 nucleotides agree with TRBD2. This CDR3 is 15 amino acids long. V dropped 5 bases and J dropped 9; count of bases not matched to a gene: 8. The germline V gene encodes CDR1 MNHEY and CDR2 SMNVEV (reference sequence). CDR3 DNA sequence: TGTGCCAGCAGTCCCACTAGCGGGGGGGACGGGACGCAGTATTTT. Translating it yields CASSPTSGGDGTQYF.

The chain links TRBV12-3 or TRBV12-4 to TRBJ2-3; a possible D gene is TRBD2 (7 bases). The CDR3 is 15 amino acids. V shed 5 bases and J shed 2 bases, with 14 bases lying between them. CDR3: CASSPRGANTDTQYF. CDR3 DNA: TGTGCCAGCAGTCCCCGGGGGGCTAACACAGATACGCAGTATTTT.

This clonotype was counted between two and nine times. V usage is TRBV5-1 and J usage is TRBJ2-1, with D maybe TRBD1 (6 bases). Trimming removed 3 bases from V and 8 bases from J, with 9 bases in between. The CDR3 runs to 12 residues. Germline V gene sequence: CDR1 SGHRS, CDR2 YFSETQ. The CDR3 DNA is TGCGCCAGCAGCTGGGGGCCCGATGAGCAGTTCTTC. It encodes CASSWGPDEQFF.

The chain recombines TRBV4-1 with TRBJ1-5, with D perhaps matching TRBD1 (5 bases). The CDR3 is 15 amino acids. Germline CDR1 is MGHRA and CDR2 is YSYEKL. V lost 2 bases and J 1 base, leaving 9 bases between the germline ends. In nucleotides, the CDR3 is TGCGCCAGCAGCCAACGGGGCAGGAGCAATCAGCCCCAGCATTTT. This encodes CASSQRGRSNQPQHF.

In this sample, this clonotype turned up a few times. The chain recombines TRBV4-3 with TRBJ2-3, with 10 bases aligning to TRBD2. The germline gives CDR1 LGHNA, CDR2 YSLEER. V lost 3 bases and J lost 6; bases outside the gene matches: 12. The CDR3 runs 17 residues. The chain's CDR3 is CASSQDLAGAAHDTQYF. The CDR3 DNA follows: TGCGCCAGCAGCCAGGATCTAGCGGGGGCCGCCCATGATACGCAGTATTTT.

The rearrangement uses TRBV27 and TRBJ1-2, with a weak D call TRBD1 (5 bases). The ends were cut back, 0 bases at V and 0 bases at J, with 14 bases in the middle. CDR1 and CDR2 (germline): MNHEY, SMNVEV (reference sequence). CDR3 length equals 17 residues. This chain's CDR3 is CASSLSGLSIPNYGYTF. The CDR3 DNA is TGTGCCAGCAGTTTATCGGGACTCTCTATACCTAACTATGGCTACACCTTC.

This clonotype was observed a few times. Here the CDR3 DNA reads TGTGCCAGCAGTTTTGGGGTGACGGGAGCTAGCAATCAGCCCCAGCATTTT. Translating gives CASSFGVTGASNQPQHF. V usage is TRBV12-3 or TRBV12-4 and J usage is TRBJ1-5; the D is unclear. With 3 bases removed from V and 0 bases from J, the gap between germline ends came to 15 bases. This CDR3 region has 17 residues.

V usage is TRBV6-6 and J usage is TRBJ2-5; D is ambiguous. The CDR3 loop spans 13 amino acids. V shed 6 bases and J shed 4 bases, with 12 bases lying between them. The germline V gene encodes CDR1 MNHNY and CDR2 SVGAGI (reference sequence). The CDR3 region is CASSPLLRETQYF. CDR3 DNA: TGTGCCAGCAGCCCTCTCTTAAGAGAGACCCAGTACTTC.

This clonotype showed up many times. This chain uses TRBV5-4 with TRBJ2-3, with 8 positions matching TRBD1. Germline V gives CDR1 SGHNT, CDR2 YYREEE (reference sequence). With V trimmed by 6 bases and J by 7 bases, 13 bases remained unmatched. The CDR3 spans 15 residues. For the CDR3, the DNA is TGTGCCAGCACCTTTGGGGACAGGAAGAAGAATACGCAGTATTTT. Amino acid sequence: CASTFGDRKKNTQYF.

The table lists this clonotype with many counts. This chain connects TRBV5-1 to TRBJ2-2; possibly TRBD2 for D (5 bases). The germline V gene has CDR1 SGHRS and CDR2 YFSETQ. The CDR3 runs 14 residues. The V and J ends lost 3 bases and 7 bases respectively, with 13 bases between them. The CDR3 sequence: CASSYRGGLGELFF. The DNA of the CDR3 is TGCGCCAGCAGCTACCGAGGAGGCCTCGGGGAGCTGTTTTTT. The variable domain in full, with the rest retrieved from reference TRBV5-1 and TRBJ2-2, is KAGVTQTPRYLIKTRGQQVTLSCSPISGHRSVSWYQQTPGQGLQFLFEYFSETQRNKGNFPGRFSGRQFSNSRSEMNVSTLELGDSALYLCASSYRGGLGELFFGEGSRLTVL.

This clonotype was detected only a few times. The chain recombines TRBV3-1 with TRBJ2-5, with 7 bases aligning to TRBD1. Per germline, CDR1 LGHDT and CDR2 YNNKEL (reference sequence). CDR3 size: 16 residues. With V trimmed by 4 bases and J by 4 bases, 12 bases remained unmatched. The CDR3 bases are TGTGCCAGCAGCCCTCTGACAGGGACGGCTCGAGAGACCCAGTACTTC. This sequence encodes CASSPLTGTARETQYF.

This clonotype has more than one count but fewer than ten. V gene TRBV27 combines with J gene TRBJ1-2; 7 bases are shared with TRBD1. Germline V gives CDR1 MNHEY, CDR2 SMNVEV (reference sequence). The ends lost 10 bases at V and 8 bases at J; junction bases unmatched: 7. This CDR3 spans 11 amino acids. CDR3 DNA sequence: TGTGCCACCTTCACAGGGGCCGGCTACACCTTC. Its translation is CATFTGAGYTF.